This TCR beta chain came from a study of CD8+ T cells in alopecia areata. General observations from the study: Scalp specimens additionally yield sequences from normal skin's resident alphabeta T cells.

Sorting of pooled cutaneous lymph node cells was based on CD4, CD8alpha, NKG2D, NKG2ACE and other markers. RNA was isolated and reverse transcribed to cDNA, the sequencing template. The assay was immunoSEQ multiplex PCR, and TCRdb's table has in-frame clones only and misses some. The counts give 200,000 to 300,000 clones, none of them seen only once; about 1.1% is held by the top ten. This clone was picked up a small number of times. Its target is not known. These gene names are mouse names. The read finishes 4 residues shy of the CDR3 end, and the germline J gene is used to complete it. Other DNA sequences within the sample encode an identical CDR3. Germline V lookup: CDR1 NSQYPW, CDR2 LRSPGD (reference sequence). CDR3 length: 17 amino acids. V lost 0 bases, J lost 1 base, and 4 bases stayed unmatched.

The source material was CD4+ T cells sorted from a lymph node. The clonotype was recovered from a C3H/HeJ mouse with alopecia areata. The strain is characterized by the MHC haplotype H2-k. The V gene is TRBV1, the J gene TRBJ2-3; 10 bases map to TRBD2. This CDR3 reads CTCSADLGGRGAETLYF. The covered CDR3 bases are TGCACCTGCAGTGCAGATCTGGGGGGGCGCGGTGCAGAA.